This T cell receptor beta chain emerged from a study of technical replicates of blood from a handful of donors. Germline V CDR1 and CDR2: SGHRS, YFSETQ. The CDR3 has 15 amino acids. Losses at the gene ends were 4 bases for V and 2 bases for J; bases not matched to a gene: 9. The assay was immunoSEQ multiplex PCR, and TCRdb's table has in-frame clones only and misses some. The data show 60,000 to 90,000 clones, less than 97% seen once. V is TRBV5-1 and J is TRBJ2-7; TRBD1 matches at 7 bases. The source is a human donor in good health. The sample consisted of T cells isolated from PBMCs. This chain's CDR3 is CASSPGEGQPYEQYF. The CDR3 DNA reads TGCGCCAGCAGCCCCGGTGAGGGACAGCCCTACGAGCAGTACTTC.